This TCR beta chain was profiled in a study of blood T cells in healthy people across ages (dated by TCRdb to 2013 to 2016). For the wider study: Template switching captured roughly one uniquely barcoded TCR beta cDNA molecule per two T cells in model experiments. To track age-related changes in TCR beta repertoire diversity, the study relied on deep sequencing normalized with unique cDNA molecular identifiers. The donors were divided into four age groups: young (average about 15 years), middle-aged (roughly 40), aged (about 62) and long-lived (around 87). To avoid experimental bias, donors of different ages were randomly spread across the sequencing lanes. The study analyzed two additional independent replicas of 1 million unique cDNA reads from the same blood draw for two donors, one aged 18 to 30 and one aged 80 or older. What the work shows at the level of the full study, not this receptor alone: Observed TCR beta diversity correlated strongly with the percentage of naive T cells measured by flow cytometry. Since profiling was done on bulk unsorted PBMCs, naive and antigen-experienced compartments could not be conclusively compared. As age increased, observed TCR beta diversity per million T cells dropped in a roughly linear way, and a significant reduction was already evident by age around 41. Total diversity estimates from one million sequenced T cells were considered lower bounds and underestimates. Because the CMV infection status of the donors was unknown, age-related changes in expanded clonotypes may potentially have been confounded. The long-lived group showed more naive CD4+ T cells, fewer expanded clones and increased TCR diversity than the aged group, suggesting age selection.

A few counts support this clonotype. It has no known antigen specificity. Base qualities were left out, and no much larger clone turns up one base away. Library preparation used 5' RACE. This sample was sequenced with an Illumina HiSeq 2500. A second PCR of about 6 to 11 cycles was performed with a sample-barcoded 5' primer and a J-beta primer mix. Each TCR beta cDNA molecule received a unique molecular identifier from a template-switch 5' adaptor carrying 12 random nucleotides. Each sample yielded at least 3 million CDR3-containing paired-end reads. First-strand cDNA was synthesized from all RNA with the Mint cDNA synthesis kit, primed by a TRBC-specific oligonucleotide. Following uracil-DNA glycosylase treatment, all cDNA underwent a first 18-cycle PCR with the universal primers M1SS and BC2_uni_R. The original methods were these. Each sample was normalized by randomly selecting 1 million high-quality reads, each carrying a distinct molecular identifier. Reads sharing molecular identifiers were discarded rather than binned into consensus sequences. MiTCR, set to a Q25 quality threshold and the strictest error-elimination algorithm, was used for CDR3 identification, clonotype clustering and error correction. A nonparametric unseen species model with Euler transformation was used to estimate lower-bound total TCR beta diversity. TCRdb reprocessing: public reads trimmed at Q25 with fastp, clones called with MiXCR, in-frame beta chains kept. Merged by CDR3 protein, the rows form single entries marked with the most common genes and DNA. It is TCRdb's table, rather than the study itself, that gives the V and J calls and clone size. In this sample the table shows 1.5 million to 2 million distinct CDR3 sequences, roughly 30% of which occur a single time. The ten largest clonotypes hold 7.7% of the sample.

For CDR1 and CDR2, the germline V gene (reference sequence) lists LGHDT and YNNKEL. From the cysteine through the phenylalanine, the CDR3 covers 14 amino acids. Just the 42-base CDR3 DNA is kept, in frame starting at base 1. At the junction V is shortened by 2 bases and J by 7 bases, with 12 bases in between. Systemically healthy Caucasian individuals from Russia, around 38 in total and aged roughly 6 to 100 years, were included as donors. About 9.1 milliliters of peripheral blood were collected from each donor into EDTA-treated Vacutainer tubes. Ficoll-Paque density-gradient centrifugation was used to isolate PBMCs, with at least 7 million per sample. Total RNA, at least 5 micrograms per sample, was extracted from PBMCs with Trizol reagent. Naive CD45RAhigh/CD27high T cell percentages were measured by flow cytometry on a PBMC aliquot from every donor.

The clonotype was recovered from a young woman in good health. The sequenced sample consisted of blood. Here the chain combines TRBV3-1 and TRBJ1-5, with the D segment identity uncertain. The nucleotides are TGTGCCAGCAGCCAATGGGCGAGGGAACAGCCCCAGCATTTT. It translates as CASSQWAREQPQHF.